What follows are 27 T cell receptor beta chains derived from one specimen sequenced in a study of cytomegalovirus exposure and HLA in healthy donors. The PCR had 60 Vbeta and 13 Jbeta primers. This table comes from immunoSEQ multiplex PCR, and its TCRdb copy is limited to in-frame clones, with some not included. This repertoire shows under 200,000 clones, around four fifths found once; its top ten account for roughly 1.4%. The specimen sequenced was PBMCs. The receptor set was obtained from a woman in her 30s in good health and CMV-seronegative.

The V call is TRBV25-1, the J call TRBJ2-1, with a possible D match to TRBD1 (6 bases). There are 13 residues in the CDR3. The V gene's germline CDR1 is MGHDK and CDR2 SYGVNS. With 3 bases removed from V and 11 bases from J, the gap between germline ends came to 14 bases. CDR3 amino acids: CASSDDRLAQQFF. As DNA, the CDR3 is TGTGCCAGCAGTGATGACAGGTTGGCCCAGCAGTTCTTC.

The sample holds a few counts of this clone. The chain carries TRBV10-2 and TRBJ2-2; weak D call: TRBD1 (5 bases). Trimming took off 4 bases at V and 6 bases at J, with 15 bases between the two ends. This CDR3 region has 15 residues. Looked up from germline, CDR1 is WSHSY and CDR2 is SAAADI. In nucleotides, the CDR3 is TGCGCCAGCAGTGTTCTAGGCCAAGGGGCCGGGGAGCTGTTTTTT. It is translated as CASSVLGQGAGELFF.

V gene TRBV19 combines with J gene TRBJ1-2; TRBD1 is a possible D gene (6 bases). The CDR3 runs 15 residues. V lost 3 bases to trimming and J lost 2 bases, with 13 bases between them. CDR1 and CDR2 (germline): LNHDA, SQIVND (reference sequence). CDR3 nucleotide sequence: TGTGCCAGTAGTATCTCTGCAGGGGCCAACTATGGCTACACCTTC. Its protein is CASSISAGANYGYTF.

The rearrangement links TRBV30 to TRBJ1-5, with D unclear. Per the germline V gene, CDR1 is GTSNPN and CDR2 is SVGIG (reference sequence). CDR3 length equals 13 residues. V lost 1 base and J 0 bases, leaving 4 bases between the germline ends. The CDR3 nucleotides read TGTGCCTGGAGTGGAGCTAGCAATCAGCCCCAGCATTTT. This translates into CAWSGASNQPQHF.

Regarding this clone: Germline is not matched at one junction end, which may reflect a read error. The V gene is TRBV7-9, the J gene TRBJ2-3; TRBD2 might be the D (6 bases). This CDR3 is built from 11 residues. The germline CDR1 and CDR2 sequences are SEHNR and FQNEAQ (reference sequence). This CDR3 is CASSLGGVTDF. The CDR3 DNA is TGTGCCAGCAGCTTAGGGGGGGTCACGGATTTT.

The chain is built from TRBV18 and TRBJ1-2; 7 bases are shared with TRBD1. The length of the CDR3 is 13 residues. The V and J ends lost 3 bases and 3 bases, in that order; junction bases with no gene match: 1. CDR1 and CDR2 from the germline V gene are KGHSH and LQKENI. The CDR3 loop reads CASSPTGYYGYTF. The CDR3 region has the DNA TGTGCCAGCTCACCGACAGGGTACTATGGCTACACCTTC.

This chain uses TRBV2 with TRBJ1-5, with D perhaps TRBD1 (6 bases). Per the germline V gene, CDR1 is SNHLY and CDR2 is FYNNEI. The CDR3 is 16 amino acids. Trimming took 6 bases from V and 2 from J, leaving 17 bases between them. CDR3 loop: CASRGARGGGNQPQHF. The CDR3 nucleotides are TGTGCCAGCAGGGGCGCCAGGGGCGGTGGCAATCAGCCCCAGCATTTT.

This rearrangement joins TRBV10-3 to TRBJ1-1, with D unresolved. Per the germline V gene, CDR1 is ENHRY and CDR2 is SYGVKD. The CDR3 loop spans 12 amino acids. With 4 bases removed from V and 2 bases from J, the gap between germline ends came to 5 bases. CDR3 sequence reads: CAISGDNTEAFF. The DNA for the CDR3 is TGTGCCATCAGTGGAGATAACACTGAAGCTTTCTTT.

The rearrangement links TRBV9 to TRBJ2-7, with D perhaps TRBD2 (5 bases). V was pared by 0 bases and J by 5 bases, with 18 bases between. Germline lookup yields CDR1 SGDLS and CDR2 YYNGEE. The CDR3 totals 16 residues. The CDR3 spells CASSVGTSGMMDEQYF. The CDR3 nucleotides read TGTGCCAGCAGCGTAGGGACGTCGGGGATGATGGACGAGCAGTACTTC.

The rearrangement joins TRBV6-8 to TRBJ1-6, with 7 bases matching TRBD1. CDR3 length: 19 residues. CDR1 and CDR2 from the germline V gene are MNHGY and SAAAGT. The J segment lost 2 bases and the V segment lost 0 bases, leaving 10 bases of the junction unmatched. The DNA for the CDR3 is TGTGCCAGCAGTTACTCGAGAGGGGGCGCGGGCCCCTATAATTCACCCCTCCACTTT. Translating gives CASSYSRGGAGPYNSPLHF.

This clone was found a few times. The chain combines TRBV2 with TRBJ2-7, with 7 bases aligning to TRBD2. The ends lost 5 bases at V and 6 bases at J; junction bases unmatched: 16. The CDR3 is 16 amino acids. Germline lookup yields CDR1 SNHLY and CDR2 FYNNEI. CDR3: CASSPTPLGASGEQYF. CDR3 bases: TGTGCCAGCAGTCCAACCCCCCTCGGGGCTAGCGGCGAGCAGTACTTC.

The V gene is TRBV9, the J gene TRBJ1-6; weak D call: TRBD1 (6 bases). Trimming took 0 bases from V and 7 from J, leaving 11 bases between them. Looked up from germline, CDR1 is SGDLS and CDR2 is YYNGEE. CDR3 length equals 15 residues. The CDR3 nucleotides read TGTGCCAGCAGCGTAGATGGGACACTGAATTCACCCCTCCACTTT. Translation gives CASSVDGTLNSPLHF.

The chain has TRBV5-6 and TRBJ2-6; 10 bases are shared with TRBD1. The CDR3 contains 18 residues. Germline V CDR1 and CDR2: SGHDT, YYEEEE. The junction had 7 bases not matched to a gene; V was cut back by 4 bases and J by 0 bases. The chain's CDR3 is CASSLRGTGVSGANVLTF. The CDR3 DNA is TGTGCCAGCAGCCTCCGGGGGACAGGGGTCTCTGGGGCCAACGTCCTGACTTTC.

V and J are TRBV5-4 and TRBJ2-4, with 9 positions matching TRBD2. V trimming: 4 bases; J trimming: 3 bases; junction bases outside the gene matches: 8. The CDR3 sequence is 16 residues long. Germline lookup yields CDR1 SGHNT and CDR2 YYREEE (reference sequence). The chain's CDR3 is CASSPRGGDSKNIQYF. CDR3 nucleotides: TGTGCCAGCAGCCCCCGCGGGGGGGACAGCAAAAACATTCAGTACTTC.

This clone was seen only a few times. The CDR3 bases are TGTGCCAGCAGTCCAAACGTACAGGGTGGCGAGCAGTACTTC. Residues: CASSPNVQGGEQYF. The rearrangement uses TRBV2 and TRBJ2-7, with D maybe TRBD1 (6 bases). Germline CDR1 reads SNHLY; CDR2 reads FYNNEI. This CDR3 contains 14 residues. Between the trimmed V and J ends, which lost 5 bases and 6 bases, there was a span of 17 bases.

In this sample, this clone turned up once. The chain combines TRBV19 with TRBJ1-3, with D perhaps matching TRBD1 (5 bases). Germline CDR1 reads LNHDA; CDR2 reads SQIVND (reference sequence). The CDR3 is made up of 14 amino acids. V gave up 9 bases and J gave up 2 bases, with 14 bases separating them. The chain's CDR3 is CASPGPGPGNTIYF. DNA of the CDR3: TGTGCCAGCCCCGGGCCAGGGCCTGGAAACACCATATATTTT.

This clone showed up just once. This rearrangement joins TRBV7-8 to TRBJ1-5; 7 nucleotides match TRBD1. This CDR3 comprises 15 residues. Germline CDR1 is SGHVS and CDR2 is FQNEAQ. The trim removed 4 bases at V and 5 bases at J, leaving 8 bases unmatched. The CDR3, as DNA: TGTGCCAGCAGCTCTGACAGGGCGTGGGATCAGCCCCAGCATTTT. This encodes CASSSDRAWDQPQHF.

The rearrangement joins TRBV27 to TRBJ2-7, with D perhaps TRBD1 (5 bases). The CDR3 loop spans 13 amino acids. Trimming removed 4 bases from V and 6 bases from J, with 13 bases in between. CDR1 is MNHEY and CDR2 is SMNVEV in the germline V gene (reference sequence). CDR3 sequence: CASSWQGSVEQYF. The CDR3 coding sequence is TGTGCCAGCAGTTGGCAGGGCTCGGTCGAGCAGTACTTC.

CDR3 in amino acids: CAISDRATEAFF. CDR3 bases: TGTGCCATCAGTGACAGGGCTACTGAAGCTTTCTTT. The chain couples TRBV10-3 to TRBJ1-1; D might be TRBD1 (5 bases). Per the germline V gene, CDR1 is ENHRY and CDR2 is SYGVKD. The CDR3 is 12 amino acids. The V end lost 3 bases, the J end lost 5 bases, and 7 bases lay between the germline ends.

This rearrangement joins TRBV28 to TRBJ1-2; weak D call: TRBD1 (6 bases). Per the germline V gene, CDR1 is MDHEN and CDR2 is SYDVKM. The germline V and J ends were trimmed by 9 bases and 0 bases, with 11 bases remaining between them. The CDR3 runs 13 residues. CDR3: CASGGQANYGYTF. CDR3 bases: TGTGCCAGTGGGGGACAAGCTAACTATGGCTACACCTTC.

The genes are TRBV2 and TRBJ1-5, with TRBD1 matching 8 bases. Germline V gene data show CDR1 as SNHLY and CDR2 as FYNNEI. The CDR3 covers 16 residues. The V segment lost 0 bases and the J segment 2 bases; nucleotides outside the gene matches: 3. CDR3 in DNA: TGTGCCAGCAGTGAAGCGCTGGGACAGGGCAATCAGCCCCAGCATTTT. It is translated as CASSEALGQGNQPQHF.

This clone showed up just a few times. Other DNA sequences from this sample encode an identical CDR3 as well. This chain joins TRBV9 and TRBJ1-3; no clear D. This CDR3 is 16 amino acids long. V was clipped by 0 bases and J by 0 bases, with 10 bases between them. Germline V gives CDR1 SGDLS, CDR2 YYNGEE. CDR3 in DNA: TGTGCCAGCAGCGTAGTACCCGGGAGCTCTGGAAACACCATATATTTT. The encoded protein is CASSVVPGSSGNTIYF.

The genes are TRBV5-1 and TRBJ2-3, with TRBD2 matching 10 bases. V trimming: 3 bases; J trimming: 3 bases; junction bases outside the gene matches: 7. Germline lookup yields CDR1 SGHRS and CDR2 YFSETQ. The CDR3 contains 16 residues. The CDR3 coding sequence is TGCGCCAGCAGCTGGGGAACTAGCGGGGTTACAGATACGCAGTATTTT. This sequence encodes CASSWGTSGVTDTQYF. The full variable domain, completed using reference TRBV5-1 and TRBJ2-3, is KAGVTQTPRYLIKTRGQQVTLSCSPISGHRSVSWYQQTPGQGLQFLFEYFSETQRNKGNFPGRFSGRQFSNSRSEMNVSTLELGDSALYLCASSWGTSGVTDTQYFGPGTRLTVL.

The gene calls are TRBV30 and TRBJ1-2; 7 bases line up with TRBD1. CDR3 length: 14 residues. J lost 2 bases, V lost 1 base, and 4 bases had no gene match. The germline V gene has CDR1 GTSNPN and CDR2 SVGIG (reference sequence). The CDR3 coding sequence is TGTGCCTGGAGTGCCTCGACAGGGAACTATGGCTACACCTTC. Encoded protein: CAWSASTGNYGYTF.

The V and J genes are TRBV2 and TRBJ1-5; maybe TRBD1 (5 bases). Germline V gene lookup returns CDR1 SNHLY and CDR2 FYNNEI. Trimming stripped 2 bases from V and 5 bases from J, with 7 bases between. The CDR3 consists of 13 residues. CDR3 residues: CASSEQGYQPQHF. The CDR3 DNA is TGTGCCAGCAGTGAACAGGGCTATCAGCCCCAGCATTTT.

The chain uses TRBV28 and TRBJ2-5; 10 bases line up with TRBD2. This CDR3 is 13 amino acids long. The ends lost 10 bases at V and 5 bases at J; junction bases unmatched: 7. Per the germline V gene, CDR1 is MDHEN and CDR2 is SYDVKM. The DNA for the CDR3 is TGTGCCACCCTACTAGCGGGATGGGAGACCCAGTACTTC. Amino acids: CATLLAGWETQYF.

The rearrangement joins TRBV29-1 to TRBJ1-3, with a weak D call TRBD1 (6 bases). This CDR3 spans 20 amino acids. Trimming took off 5 bases at V and 0 bases at J, with 29 bases between the two ends. Germline CDR1 reads SQVTM; CDR2 reads ANQGSEA. CDR3 coding DNA: TGCAGCGTTTTGCTACCATTTCTCCCTCCTCCGGACAGCTCTGGAAACACCATATATTTT. It yields the protein CSVLLPFLPPPDSSGNTIYF.